A single sample is the source of the 3 T cell receptor beta chains below, sequenced in a study of early T cells in non-severe SARS-CoV-2 infection. Via MiXCR, TCRdb re-called the 5' RACE reads, giving one row per CDR3 protein. The repertoire holds under 50,000 distinct CDR3 sequences, with approximately 4.1% as singletons. Sequences were obtained from whole blood. The receptors shown here come from an adult who was a healthcare worker with PCR-confirmed SARS-CoV-2 infection or an uninfected control (not recorded which).

This clonotype came up many times. The chain joins TRBV7-2 to TRBJ2-1, with TRBD2 as a possible D gene (6 bases). This CDR3 spans 16 amino acids. Trimming stripped 3 bases from V and 0 bases from J, with 12 bases between. CDR1 is SGHTA and CDR2 is FQGNSA in the germline V gene. The CDR3 protein is CASSFTSQSSYNEQFF. The CDR3 DNA reads as TGTGCCAGCAGCTTTACTAGCCAGAGCTCCTACAATGAGCAGTTCTTC.

This clonotype occurred a few times. A read error may be the cause here, since a much bigger clone is one base away. The genes are TRBV28 and TRBJ2-1, with a tentative D call TRBD2 (5 bases). The CDR3 spans 13 residues. Germline V gene sequence: CDR1 MDHEN, CDR2 SYDVKM. The CDR3 DNA follows: TGTGCCAACAGTTTCAATGAGGGTAATGAGCAGTTCTTC. Amino acid sequence: CANSFNEGNEQFF.

CDR3 region: CASSPSVSYEQYF. The CDR3 DNA is TGTGCCAGCTCACCATCTGTGTCCTACGAGCAGTACTTC. V and J are TRBV18 and TRBJ2-7; D unclear. The V end was cut by 2 bases, the J end by 1 base, with 6 bases between. CDR3 length: 13 amino acids. Germline V gene sequence: CDR1 KGHSH, CDR2 LQKENI.